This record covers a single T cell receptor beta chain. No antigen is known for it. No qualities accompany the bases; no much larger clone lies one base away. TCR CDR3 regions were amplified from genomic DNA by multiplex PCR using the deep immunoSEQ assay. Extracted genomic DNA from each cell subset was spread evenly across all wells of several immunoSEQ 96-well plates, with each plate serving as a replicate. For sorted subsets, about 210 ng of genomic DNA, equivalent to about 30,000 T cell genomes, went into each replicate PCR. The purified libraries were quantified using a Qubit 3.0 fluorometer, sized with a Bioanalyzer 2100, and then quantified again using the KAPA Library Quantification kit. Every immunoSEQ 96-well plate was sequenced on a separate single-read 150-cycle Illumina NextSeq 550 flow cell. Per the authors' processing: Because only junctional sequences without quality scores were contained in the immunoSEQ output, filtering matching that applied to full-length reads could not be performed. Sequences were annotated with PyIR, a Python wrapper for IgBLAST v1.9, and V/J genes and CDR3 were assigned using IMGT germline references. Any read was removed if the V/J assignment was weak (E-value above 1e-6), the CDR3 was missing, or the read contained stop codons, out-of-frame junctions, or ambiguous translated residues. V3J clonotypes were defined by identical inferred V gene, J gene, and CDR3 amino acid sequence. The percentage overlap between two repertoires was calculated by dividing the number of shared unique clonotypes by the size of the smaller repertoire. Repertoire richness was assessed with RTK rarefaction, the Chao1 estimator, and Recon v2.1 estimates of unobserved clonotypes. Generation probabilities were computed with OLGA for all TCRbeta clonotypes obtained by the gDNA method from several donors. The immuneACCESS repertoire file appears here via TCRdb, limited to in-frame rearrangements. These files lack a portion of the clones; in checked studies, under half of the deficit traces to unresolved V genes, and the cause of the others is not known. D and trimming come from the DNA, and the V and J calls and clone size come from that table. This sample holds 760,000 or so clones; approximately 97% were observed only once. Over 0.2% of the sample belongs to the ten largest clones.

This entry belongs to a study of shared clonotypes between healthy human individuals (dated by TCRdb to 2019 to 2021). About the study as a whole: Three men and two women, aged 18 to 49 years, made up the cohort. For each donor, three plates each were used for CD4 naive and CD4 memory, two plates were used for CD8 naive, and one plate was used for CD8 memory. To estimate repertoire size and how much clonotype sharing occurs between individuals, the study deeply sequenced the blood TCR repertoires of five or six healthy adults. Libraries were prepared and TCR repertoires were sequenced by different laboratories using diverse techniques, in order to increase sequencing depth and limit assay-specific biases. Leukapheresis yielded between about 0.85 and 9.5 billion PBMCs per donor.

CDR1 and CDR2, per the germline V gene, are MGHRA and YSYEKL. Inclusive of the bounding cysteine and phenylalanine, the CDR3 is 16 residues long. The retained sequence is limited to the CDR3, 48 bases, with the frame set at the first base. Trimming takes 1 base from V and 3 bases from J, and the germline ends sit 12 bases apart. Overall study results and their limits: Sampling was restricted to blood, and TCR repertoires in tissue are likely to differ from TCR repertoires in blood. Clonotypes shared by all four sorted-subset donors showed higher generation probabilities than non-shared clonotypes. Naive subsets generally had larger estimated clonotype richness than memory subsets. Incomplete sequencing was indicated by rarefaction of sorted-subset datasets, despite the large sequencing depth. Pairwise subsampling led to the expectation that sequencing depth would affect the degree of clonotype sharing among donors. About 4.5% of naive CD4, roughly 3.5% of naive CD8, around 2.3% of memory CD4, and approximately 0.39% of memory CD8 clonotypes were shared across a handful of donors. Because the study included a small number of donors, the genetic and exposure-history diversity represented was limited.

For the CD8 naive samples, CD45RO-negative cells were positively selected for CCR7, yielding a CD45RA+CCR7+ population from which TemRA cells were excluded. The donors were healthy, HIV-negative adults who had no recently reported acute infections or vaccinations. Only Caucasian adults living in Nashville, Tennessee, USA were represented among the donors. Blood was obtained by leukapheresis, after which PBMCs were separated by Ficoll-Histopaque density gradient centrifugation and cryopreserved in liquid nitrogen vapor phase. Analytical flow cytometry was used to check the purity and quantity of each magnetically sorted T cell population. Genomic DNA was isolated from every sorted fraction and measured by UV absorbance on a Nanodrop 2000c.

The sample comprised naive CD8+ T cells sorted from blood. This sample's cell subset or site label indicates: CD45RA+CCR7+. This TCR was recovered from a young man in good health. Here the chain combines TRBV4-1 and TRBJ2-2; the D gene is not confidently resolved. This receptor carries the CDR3 CASSQVTTGDTGELFF. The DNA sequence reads TGCGCCAGCAGCCAAGTAACCACTGGGGACACCGGGGAGCTGTTTTTT.